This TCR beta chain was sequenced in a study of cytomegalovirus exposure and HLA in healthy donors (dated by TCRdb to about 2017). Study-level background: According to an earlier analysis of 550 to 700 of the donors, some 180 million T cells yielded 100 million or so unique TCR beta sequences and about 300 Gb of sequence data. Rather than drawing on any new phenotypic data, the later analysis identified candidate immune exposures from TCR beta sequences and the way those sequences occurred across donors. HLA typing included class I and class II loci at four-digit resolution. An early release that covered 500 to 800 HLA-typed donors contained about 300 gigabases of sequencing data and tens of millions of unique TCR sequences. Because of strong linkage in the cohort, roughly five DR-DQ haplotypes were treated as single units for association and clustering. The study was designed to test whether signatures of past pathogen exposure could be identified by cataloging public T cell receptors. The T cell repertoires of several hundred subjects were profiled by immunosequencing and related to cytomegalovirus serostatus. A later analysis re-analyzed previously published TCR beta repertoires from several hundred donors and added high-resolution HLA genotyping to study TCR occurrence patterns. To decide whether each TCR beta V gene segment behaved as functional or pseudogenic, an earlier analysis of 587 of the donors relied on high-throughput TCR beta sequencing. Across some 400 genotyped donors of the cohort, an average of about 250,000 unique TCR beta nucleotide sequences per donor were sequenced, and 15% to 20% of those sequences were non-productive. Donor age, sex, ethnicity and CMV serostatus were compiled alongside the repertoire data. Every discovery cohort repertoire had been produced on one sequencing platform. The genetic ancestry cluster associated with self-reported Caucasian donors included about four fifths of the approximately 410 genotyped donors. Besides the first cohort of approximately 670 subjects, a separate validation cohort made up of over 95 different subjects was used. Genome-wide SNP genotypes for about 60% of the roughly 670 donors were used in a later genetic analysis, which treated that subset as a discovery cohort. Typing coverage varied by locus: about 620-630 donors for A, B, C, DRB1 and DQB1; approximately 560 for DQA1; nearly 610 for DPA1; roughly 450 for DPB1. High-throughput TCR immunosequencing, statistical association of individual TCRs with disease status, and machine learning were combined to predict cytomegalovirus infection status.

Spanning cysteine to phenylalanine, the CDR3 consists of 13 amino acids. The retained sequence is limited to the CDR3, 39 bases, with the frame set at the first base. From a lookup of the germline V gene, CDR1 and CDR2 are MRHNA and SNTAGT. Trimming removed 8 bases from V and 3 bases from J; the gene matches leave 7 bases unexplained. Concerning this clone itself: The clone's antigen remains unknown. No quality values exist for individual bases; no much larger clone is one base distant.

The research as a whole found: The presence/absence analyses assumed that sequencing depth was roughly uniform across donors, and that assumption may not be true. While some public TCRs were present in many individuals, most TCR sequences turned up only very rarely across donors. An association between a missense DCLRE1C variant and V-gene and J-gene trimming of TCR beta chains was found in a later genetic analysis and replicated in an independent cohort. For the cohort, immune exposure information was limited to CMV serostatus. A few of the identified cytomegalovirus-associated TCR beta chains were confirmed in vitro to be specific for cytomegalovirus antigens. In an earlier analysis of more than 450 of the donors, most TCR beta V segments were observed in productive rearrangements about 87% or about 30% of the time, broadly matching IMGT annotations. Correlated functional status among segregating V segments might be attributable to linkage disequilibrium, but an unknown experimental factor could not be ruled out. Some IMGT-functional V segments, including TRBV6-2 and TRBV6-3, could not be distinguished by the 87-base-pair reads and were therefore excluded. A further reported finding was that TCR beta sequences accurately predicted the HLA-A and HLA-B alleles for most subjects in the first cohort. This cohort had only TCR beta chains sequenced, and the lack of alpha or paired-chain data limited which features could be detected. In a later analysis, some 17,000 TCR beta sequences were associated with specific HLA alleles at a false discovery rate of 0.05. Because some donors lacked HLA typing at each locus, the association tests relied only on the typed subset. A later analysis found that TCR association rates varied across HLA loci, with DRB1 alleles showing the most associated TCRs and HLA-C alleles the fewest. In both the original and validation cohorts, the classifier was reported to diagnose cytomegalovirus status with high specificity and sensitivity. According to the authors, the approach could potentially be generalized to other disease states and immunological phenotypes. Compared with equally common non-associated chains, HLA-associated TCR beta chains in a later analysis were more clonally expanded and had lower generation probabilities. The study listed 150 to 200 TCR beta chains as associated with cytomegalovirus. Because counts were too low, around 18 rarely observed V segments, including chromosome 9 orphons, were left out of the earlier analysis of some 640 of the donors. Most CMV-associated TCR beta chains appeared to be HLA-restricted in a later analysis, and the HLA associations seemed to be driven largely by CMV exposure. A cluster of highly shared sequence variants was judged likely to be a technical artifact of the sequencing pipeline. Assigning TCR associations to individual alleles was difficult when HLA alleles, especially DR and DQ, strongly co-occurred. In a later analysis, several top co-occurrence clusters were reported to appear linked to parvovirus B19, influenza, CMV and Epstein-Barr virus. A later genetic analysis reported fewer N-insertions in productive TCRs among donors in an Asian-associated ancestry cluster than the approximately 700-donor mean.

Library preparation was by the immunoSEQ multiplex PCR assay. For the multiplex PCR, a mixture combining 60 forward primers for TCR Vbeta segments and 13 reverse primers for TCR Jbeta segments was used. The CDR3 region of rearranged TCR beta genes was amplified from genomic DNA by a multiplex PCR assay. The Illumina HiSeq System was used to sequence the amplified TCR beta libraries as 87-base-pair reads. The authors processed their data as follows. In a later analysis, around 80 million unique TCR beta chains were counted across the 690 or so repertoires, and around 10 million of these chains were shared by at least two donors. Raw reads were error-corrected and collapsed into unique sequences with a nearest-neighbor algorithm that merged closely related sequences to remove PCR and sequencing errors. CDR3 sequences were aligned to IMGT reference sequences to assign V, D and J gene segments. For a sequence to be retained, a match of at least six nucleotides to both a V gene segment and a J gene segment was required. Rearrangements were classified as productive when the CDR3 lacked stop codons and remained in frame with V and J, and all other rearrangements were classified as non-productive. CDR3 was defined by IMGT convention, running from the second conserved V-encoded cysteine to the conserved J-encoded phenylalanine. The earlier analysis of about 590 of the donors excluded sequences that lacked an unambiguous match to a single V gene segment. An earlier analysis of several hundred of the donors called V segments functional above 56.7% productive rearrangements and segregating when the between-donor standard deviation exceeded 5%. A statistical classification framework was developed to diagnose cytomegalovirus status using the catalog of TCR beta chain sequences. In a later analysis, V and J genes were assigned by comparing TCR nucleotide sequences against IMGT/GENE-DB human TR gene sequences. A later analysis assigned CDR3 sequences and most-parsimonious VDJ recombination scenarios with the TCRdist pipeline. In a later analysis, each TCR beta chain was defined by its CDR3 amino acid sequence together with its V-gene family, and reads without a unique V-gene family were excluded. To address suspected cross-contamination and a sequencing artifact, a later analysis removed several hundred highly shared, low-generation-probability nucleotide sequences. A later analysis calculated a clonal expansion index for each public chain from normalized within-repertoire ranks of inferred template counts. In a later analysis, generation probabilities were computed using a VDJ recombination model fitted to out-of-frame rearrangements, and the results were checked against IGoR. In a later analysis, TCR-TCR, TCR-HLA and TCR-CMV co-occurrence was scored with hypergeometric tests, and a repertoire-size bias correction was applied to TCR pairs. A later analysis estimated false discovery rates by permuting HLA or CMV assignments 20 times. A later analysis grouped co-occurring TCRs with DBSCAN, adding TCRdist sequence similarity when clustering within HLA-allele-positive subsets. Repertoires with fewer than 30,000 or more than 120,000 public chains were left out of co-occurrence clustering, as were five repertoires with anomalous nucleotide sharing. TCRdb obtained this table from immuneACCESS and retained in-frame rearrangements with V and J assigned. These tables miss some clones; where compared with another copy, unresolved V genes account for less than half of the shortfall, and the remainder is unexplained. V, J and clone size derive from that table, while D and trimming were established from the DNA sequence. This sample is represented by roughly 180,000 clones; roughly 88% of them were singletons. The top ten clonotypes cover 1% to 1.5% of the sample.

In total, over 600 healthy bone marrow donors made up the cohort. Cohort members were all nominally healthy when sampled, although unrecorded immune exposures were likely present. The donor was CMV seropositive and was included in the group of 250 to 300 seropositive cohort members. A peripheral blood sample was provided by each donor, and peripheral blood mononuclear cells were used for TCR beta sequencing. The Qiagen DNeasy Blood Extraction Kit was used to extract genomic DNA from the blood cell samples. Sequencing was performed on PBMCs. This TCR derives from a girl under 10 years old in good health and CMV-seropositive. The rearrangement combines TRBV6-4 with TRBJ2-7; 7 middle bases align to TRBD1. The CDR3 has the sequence CASPGQALYEQYF. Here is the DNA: TGTGCCAGCCCCGGACAGGCCCTCTACGAGCAGTACTTC.